A selection of T cell receptor beta chains follows, all from one sample in a study of regulatory T cells in long-lasting Graves disease. From the multiplex PCR reads, TCRdb called clonotypes with MiXCR, one entry per CDR3 protein. There are a few hundred thousand distinct CDR3 sequences in the sample; roughly a quarter occur only once, and about a quarter lies in the top ten. Sequenced here: peripheral blood mononuclear cells (PBMCs), sampled when the disease was refractory, from a patient treated with antithyroid drugs. The receptors originated from a female donor with Graves disease. Each CDR3 is given with its conserved first and last residue. The order of the fields is J gene, D gene, clone size, V gene, CDR3 protein, CDR3 DNA. The D gene is left open where the match is weak. Size tells how often a clone was seen (once, few, many) or the class of an expanded clone, and some rows leave it out.

TRBJ2-7	TRBD2	many	TRBV6-1	CASSGGLAATSYEQYF	TGTGCCAGCAGCGGGGGACTAGCGGCCACCTCCTACGAGCAGTACTTC
TRBJ2-7	.	few	TRBV15	CATSSHSPRGEQYF	TGTGCCACCAGCAGCCATTCCCCCCGGGGCGAGCAGTACTTC
TRBJ2-7	.	.	TRBV20-1	CSARDPTDTLYEQYF	TGCAGTGCTAGAGATCCAACGGACACTTTGTACGAGCAGTACTTC
TRBJ1-1	.	.	TRBV7-9	CASSLGGLMNTEAFF	TGTGCCAGCAGCTTGGGGGGACTCATGAACACTGAAGCTTTCTTT
TRBJ1-5	.	.	TRBV5-1	CASSLDRVEQPQHF	TGCGCCAGCAGCTTGGACAGGGTAGAGCAGCCCCAGCATTTT
TRBJ2-7	.	.	TRBV6-1	CATMGDFSYEQYF	TGTGCCACGATGGGAGACTTTTCCTACGAGCAGTACTTC
TRBJ2-7	TRBD1	.	TRBV19	CASSQTGARGSYEQYF	TGTGCCAGTAGCCAGACCGGTGCCAGGGGGAGCTACGAGCAGTACTTC
TRBJ1-5	TRBD1	few	TRBV6-2/TRBV6-3	CASKGTGTHQPQHF	TGTGCCAGCAAAGGGACAGGGACCCATCAGCCCCAGCATTTT
TRBJ1-1	.	.	TRBV7-2	CASSRPPSGAEAFF	TGTGCCAGCAGCAGACCCCCCTCAGGGGCTGAAGCTTTCTTT
TRBJ2-5	.	few	TRBV7-2	CASSLGGSWEETQYF	TGCGCCAGCAGCTTAGGGGGAAGTTGGGAAGAGACCCAGTACTTC
TRBJ2-7	TRBD2	.	TRBV5-1	CASKTRLAGDYEQYF	TGCGCCAGCAAAACCCGTCTAGCGGGAGACTACGAGCAGTACTTC
TRBJ1-2	.	.	TRBV9	CASSVDVRKNYGYTF	TGTGCCAGCAGCGTAGATGTGCGAAAAAACTATGGCTACACCTTC
TRBJ2-7	.	.	TRBV9	CASSVEPGLNYEQYF	TGTGCCAGCAGCGTAGAACCGGGACTCAACTACGAGCAGTACTTC
TRBJ2-7	TRBD1	few	TRBV6-4	CASSRDRVIYEQYF	TGTGCCAGCAGCCGGGACAGGGTTATCTACGAGCAGTACTTC
TRBJ2-2	.	few	TRBV5-1	CASSLTGTANTGELFF	TGCGCCAGCAGCTTGACCGGGACGGCGAACACCGGGGAGCTGTTTTTT
TRBJ1-1	.	many	TRBV5-1	CASSAGLMNTEAFF	TGCGCCAGCAGCGCGGGACTGATGAACACTGAAGCTTTCTTT
TRBJ2-2	.	.	TRBV30	CAWDGVFTGELFF	TGTGCCTGGGACGGGGTGTTCACCGGGGAGCTGTTTTTT
TRBJ2-7	.	.	TRBV28	CASMGQAIVHEQYF	TGTGCCAGCATGGGGCAGGCCATTGTCCACGAGCAGTACTTC
TRBJ1-1	.	few	TRBV6-2/TRBV6-3	CASSIRGGAFF	TGTGCCAGCAGTATTAGGGGAGGAGCTTTCTTT
TRBJ1-1	TRBD1	.	TRBV6-1	CASSSAGTGITAAFF	TGTGCCAGCAGCTCCGCCGGGACAGGGATAACGGCGGCTTTCTTT
TRBJ2-7	TRBD2	.	TRBV6-1	CANSRLAGTYEQYF	TGTGCCAACAGTAGATTAGCGGGGACCTACGAGCAGTACTTC
TRBJ1-1	.	.	TRBV7-9	CASSLVPPVTAYTEAFF	TGTGCCAGCAGCTTAGTACCCCCCGTGACAGCTTACACTGAAGCTTTCTTT
TRBJ2-5	.	few	TRBV7-9	CASSFQDLREETQYF	TGTGCCAGCAGCTTTCAGGACCTTCGGGAAGAGACCCAGTACTTC
TRBJ1-2	.	.	TRBV19	CASSGLRMPTAGYTF	TGTGCCAGTAGTGGCCTAAGGATGCCAACGGCGGGCTACACCTTC
TRBJ2-7	.	many	TRBV2	CASGNNRFHEQYF	TGTGCCAGCGGGAATAACAGGTTCCACGAGCAGTACTTC
TRBJ2-5	.	.	TRBV20-1	CSAPPLGEETQYF	TGCAGTGCCCCGCCCCTGGGAGAAGAGACCCAGTACTTC
TRBJ1-1	.	.	TRBV5-1	CASNLVEQMNTEAFF	TGCGCCAGCAACTTGGTTGAGCAAATGAACACTGAAGCTTTCTTT
TRBJ2-2	.	few	TRBV7-2	CASSLGIGELFF	TGTGCCAGCAGCTTAGGGATTGGGGAGCTGTTTTTT
TRBJ2-2	.	many	TRBV2	CASIERKNTGELFF	TGTGCCAGCATCGAGCGGAAGAACACCGGGGAGCTGTTTTTT
TRBJ1-1	.	.	TRBV6-2/TRBV6-3	CASSYISGGASTEAFF	TGTGCCAGCAGTTACATATCCGGGGGGGCTAGTACTGAAGCTTTCTTT
TRBJ1-1	.	many	TRBV2	CASSVAEEAFF	TGTGCCAGCAGTGTCGCCGAGGAGGCTTTCTTT
TRBJ1-5	.	.	TRBV2	CASSDGGEQPQHF	TGTGCCAGCAGTGATGGGGGAGAACAGCCCCAGCATTTT
TRBJ2-5	TRBD1	many	TRBV28	CASSSTDRDQETQYF	TGTGCCAGCAGTTCAACAGACAGGGACCAAGAGACCCAGTACTTC
TRBJ1-5	TRBD1	.	TRBV30	CAWSLGDRGGQPQHF	TGTGCCTGGAGTTTAGGGGACAGGGGCGGACAGCCCCAGCATTTT
TRBJ2-5	TRBD2	.	TRBV28	CASTKREGQETQYF	TGTGCCAGCACCAAGCGGGAGGGCCAAGAGACCCAGTACTTC
TRBJ1-5	.	.	TRBV24-1	CATSDFAGMPQHF	TGTGCCACCAGTGATTTTGCGGGGATGCCCCAGCATTTT
TRBJ2-5	TRBD2	few	TRBV25-1	CASSESSGRAGETQYF	TGTGCCAGCAGTGAATCCAGCGGGAGGGCCGGGGAGACCCAGTACTTC
TRBJ2-7	TRBD2	many	TRBV6-1	CASSTTQREIRQYF	TGTGCCAGCAGTACAACCCAGCGGGAGATACGGCAGTACTTC
TRBJ2-2	.	.	TRBV6-9	CASSWPGRSAGVNTGELFF	TGTGCCAGCAGTTGGCCCGGGAGATCGGCAGGGGTTAACACCGGGGAGCTGTTTTTT
TRBJ2-2	.	few	TRBV24-1	CATSGISGELFF	TGTGCCACCAGTGGTATATCCGGGGAGCTGTTTTTT
TRBJ1-2	.	.	TRBV30	CAWSVDNYGYTF	TGTGCCTGGAGTGTAGATAATTATGGCTACACCTTC
TRBJ2-7	TRBD1	few	TRBV5-1	CASSESGGSLYEQYF	TGCGCCAGCAGTGAATCAGGGGGTTCATTATACGAGCAGTACTTC
TRBJ2-2	.	.	TRBV9	CASSVTLTGSRGRTGELFF	TGTGCCAGCAGCGTAACTCTAACCGGGAGCCGCGGAAGGACCGGGGAGCTGTTTTTT
TRBJ1-2	TRBD1	.	TRBV7-2	CASSESTGVYGYTF	TGTGCCAGCAGCGAATCGACAGGGGTGTATGGCTACACCTTC
TRBJ2-7	TRBD2	few	TRBV20-1	CSARKASGKYEQYF	TGCAGTGCTAGGAAGGCTAGCGGGAAGTACGAGCAGTACTTC
TRBJ1-1	.	many	TRBV6-1	CASRTLARHPIWTEAFF	TGTGCCAGCAGGACCCTCGCCCGACACCCCATATGGACTGAAGCTTTCTTT
TRBJ1-6	TRBD1	.	TRBV27	CASRSRTGVSSLHF	TGTGCCAGCCGCTCGCGGACAGGGGTCTCATCCCTCCACTTT
TRBJ2-2	.	.	TRBV2	CVSAGERNTGELFF	TGTGTCAGCGCGGGCGAGAGGAACACCGGGGAGCTGTTTTTT
TRBJ2-5	.	many	TRBV7-9	CASSLASDRGTQYF	TGTGCCAGCAGCCTTGCTTCGGATCGTGGGACCCAGTACTTC
TRBJ1-6	TRBD1	many	TRBV27	CASQYRGQRSPLHF	TGTGCCAGCCAATACAGGGGGCAACGTTCACCCCTCCACTTT